This entry features one T cell receptor (beta chain) sequence. This sample is drawn from a study of shared T cell receptors in the human thymus. V was cut by 5 bases and J by 3 bases, with 25 bases left in between. This CDR3 spans 18 amino acids. CDR1 and CDR2 (germline): SGHTA, FQGNSA. Sequencing used immunoSEQ multiplex PCR; TCRdb keeps in-frame clones, though not all of them. This sample carries some 700,000 clones, 88% of them seen once, and the ten largest clones take around 0.0099%. The same specimen was also included in a second study, on human thymus T cells. That paper notes: All donors were healthy Finnish infants who were undergoing corrective surgery to treat congenital heart defects. Corrective cardiac surgery supplied the resected thymus tissue. It looked as if thymic and blood repertoires used V and J genes in a biased way.

This chain connects TRBV7-2 to TRBJ1-2, with unresolved D. The sequence was collected from a boy younger than two with a congenital heart defect. Sequenced input: thymocytes. The CDR3 DNA reads as TGTGCCAGCAGCCCCACCTCCCTAGTGACTGACGAGGACTATGGCTACACCTTC. Its translation: CASSPTSLVTDEDYGYTF.